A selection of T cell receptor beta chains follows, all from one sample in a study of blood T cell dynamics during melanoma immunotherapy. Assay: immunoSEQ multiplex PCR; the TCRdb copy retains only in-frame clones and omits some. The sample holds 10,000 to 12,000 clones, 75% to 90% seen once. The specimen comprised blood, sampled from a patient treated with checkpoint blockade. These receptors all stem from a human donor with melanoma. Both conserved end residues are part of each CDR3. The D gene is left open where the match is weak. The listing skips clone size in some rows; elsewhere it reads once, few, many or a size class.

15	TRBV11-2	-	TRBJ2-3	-	CASSLGNGFTDTQYF	TGTGCCAGCAGCTTAGGGAACGGATTCACAGATACGCAGTATTTT
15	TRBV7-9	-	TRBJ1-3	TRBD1	CASSLQQGSGNTIYF	TGTGCCAGCAGCCTCCAACAGGGGTCTGGAAACACCATATATTTT
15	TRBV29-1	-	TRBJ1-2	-	CSVEYRAPVHTGYTF	TGCAGCGTCGAGTACCGGGCACCGGTTCACACGGGCTACACCTTC
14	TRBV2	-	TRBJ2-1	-	CASSTTRSSNEQFF	TGTGCCAGCAGCACGACTAGAAGCAGCAATGAGCAGTTCTTC
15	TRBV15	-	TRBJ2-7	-	CATSRDPGGGYEQYF	TGTGCCACCAGCAGAGATCCAGGTGGAGGCTACGAGCAGTACTTC
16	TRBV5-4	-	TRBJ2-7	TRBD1	CASSRPGGQGPREQYF	TGTGCCAGCAGCCGCCCAGGGGGACAGGGCCCGAGGGAGCAGTACTTC
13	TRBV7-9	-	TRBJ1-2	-	CASSFSRDYGYTF	TGTGCCAGCAGCTTTAGTAGGGATTATGGCTACACCTTC
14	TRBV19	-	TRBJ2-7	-	CASSNQQGRNEQYF	TGTGCCAGTAGTAACCAACAGGGTCGGAACGAGCAGTACTTC
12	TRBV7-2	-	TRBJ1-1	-	CASSLNRGEAFF	TGTGCCAGCAGCTTAAACCGGGGTGAAGCTTTCTTT
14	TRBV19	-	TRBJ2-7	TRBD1	CASSMGTGESEQYF	TGTGCCAGTAGTATGGGGACAGGGGAGTCCGAGCAGTACTTC
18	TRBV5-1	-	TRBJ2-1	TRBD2	CASSRYSTGTSTYNEQFF	TGCGCCAGCAGCCGGTACTCGACCGGGACTAGCACCTACAATGAGCAGTTCTTC
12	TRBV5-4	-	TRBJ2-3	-	CASSAGFDTQYF	TGTGCCAGCAGCGCCGGGTTTGATACGCAGTATTTT
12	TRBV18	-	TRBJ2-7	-	CASSSSSYEQYF	TGTGCCAGCTCATCCAGTTCCTACGAGCAGTACTTC
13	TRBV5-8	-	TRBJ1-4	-	CASSTGRDEKLFF	TGTGCCAGCAGCACGGGACGGGATGAAAAACTGTTTTTT
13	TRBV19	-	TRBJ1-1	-	CASSTPPTHEAFF	TGTGCCAGTAGTACCCCCCCGACCCATGAAGCTTTCTTT
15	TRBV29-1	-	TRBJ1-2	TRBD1	CSVDRTGNTNYGYTF	TGCAGCGTTGATAGGACAGGCAACACTAACTATGGCTACACCTTC
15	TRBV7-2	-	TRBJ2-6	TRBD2	CASSGRDYGANVLTF	TGTGCCAGCAGCGGCCGGGACTATGGGGCCAACGTCCTGACTTTC
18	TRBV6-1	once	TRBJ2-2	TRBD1	CASSAQQGVFGFAGELFF	TGTGCCAGCAGTGCGCAACAGGGGGTATTCGGGTTTGCCGGGGAGCTGTTTTTT
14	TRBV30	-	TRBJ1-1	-	CAWSLASFGTEAFF	TGTGCCTGGAGTCTCGCTAGTTTTGGGACTGAAGCTTTCTTT
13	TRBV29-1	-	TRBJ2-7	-	CSVDSLGGHEQYF	TGCAGCGTTGACAGCTTAGGTGGACACGAGCAGTACTTC
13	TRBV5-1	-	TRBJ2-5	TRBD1	CASSGTAQETQYF	TGCGCCAGCAGCGGGACAGCCCAAGAGACCCAGTACTTC
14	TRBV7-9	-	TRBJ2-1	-	CASSLVGTLNEQFF	TGTGCCAGCAGCTTAGTAGGGACATTAAATGAGCAGTTCTTC
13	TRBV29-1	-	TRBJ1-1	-	CSVIHARSTEAFF	TGCAGCGTCATACACGCCCGGAGCACTGAAGCTTTCTTT
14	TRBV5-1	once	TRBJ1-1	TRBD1	CASLGQGLNTEAFF	TGCGCCAGCCTTGGACAGGGGCTGAACACTGAAGCTTTCTTT
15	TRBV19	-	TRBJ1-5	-	CASSIRDISNQPQHF	TGTGCCAGTAGTATCCGGGACATCTCCAATCAGCCCCAGCATTTT
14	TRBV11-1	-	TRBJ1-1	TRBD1	CASRYRGQNTEAFF	TGTGCCAGCAGATACAGGGGGCAGAACACTGAAGCTTTCTTT
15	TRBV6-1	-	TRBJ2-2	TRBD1	CASSEQTGGTGELFF	TGTGCCAGCAGTGAACAAACAGGGGGGACCGGGGAGCTGTTTTTT
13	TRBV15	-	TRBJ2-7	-	CATSRARNGEQYF	TGTGCCACCAGCAGAGCGCGGAATGGCGAGCAGTACTTC
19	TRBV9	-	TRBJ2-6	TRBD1	CASSDPRDRGLTGANVLTF	TGTGCCAGCAGCGATCCTCGGGACAGGGGGCTCACTGGGGCCAACGTCCTGACTTTC
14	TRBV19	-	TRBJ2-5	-	CASRPSGVQETQYF	TGTGCCAGTAGACCCTCCGGGGTACAAGAGACCCAGTACTTC
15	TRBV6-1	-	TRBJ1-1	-	CASMWPTGMNTEAFF	TGTGCCAGCATGTGGCCTACAGGGATGAACACTGAAGCTTTCTTT
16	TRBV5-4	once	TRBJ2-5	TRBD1	CASSLEGGQGRETQYF	TGTGCCAGCAGCTTGGAGGGGGGACAGGGGCGGGAGACCCAGTACTTC
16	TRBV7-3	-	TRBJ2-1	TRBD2	CASSPAGTSGGNEQFF	TGTGCCAGCAGCCCGGCCGGGACTAGCGGGGGAAATGAGCAGTTCTTC